This T cell receptor (beta chain) was sequenced for a study of identifying expanded T cells in peripheral blood. Study findings and constraints: About 1.2 clones differed between technical replicates, versus about 15 and 19 over time.

For this clone: The antigen is undetermined.

TCRdb keeps only in-frame clones here, not all; method: immunoSEQ multiplex PCR. The table has about 130,000 clones, approximately 86% seen once. There are 12 residues in the CDR3. The ends were cut back, 3 bases at V and 0 bases at J, with 4 bases in the middle. Looked up from germline, CDR1 is SGHNT and CDR2 is YYREEE (reference sequence). The material sequenced was blood. The V gene is TRBV5-4, the J gene TRBJ2-7; D is ambiguous. The source is a person aged 18-70 years in good health. CDR3 sequence: CASSSNSYEQYF. The CDR3 DNA reads as TGTGCCAGCAGCTCGAACTCCTACGAGCAGTACTTC.